The 23 T cell receptor beta chains below were found in one sample sequenced in a study of T-cell memory formation after mild COVID-19 listed by TCRdb under 2021. Receptors were amplified or captured by 5' RACE. Sequencer: Illumina NovaSeq 6000. The public sequencing data were trimmed at Q25 with fastp and processed into clonotypes with MiXCR by TCRdb, which kept only in-frame beta chains. Every distinct CDR3 protein forms one entry, paired with its most common genes and DNA. For this sample the table gives 190,000 or so distinct CDR3 sequences, of which 27% were detected only once. The biggest ten clones account for more than 9.5% of the sample. The sample taken for sequencing was PBMCs or a T cell subset sorted from them (not recorded which). These TCRs come from an adult woman who had mild COVID-19 (a few samples of this study predate the infection). The sample titles of this study are shuffled in the database, so cell type and time point are left out; the donor was told from shared clones.

This chain connects TRBV20-1 to TRBJ1-4; TRBD1 is a possible D gene (5 bases). The CDR3 runs to 12 residues. V lost 3 bases, J lost 12 bases, and 14 bases lay in between. Looked up from germline, CDR1 is DFQATT and CDR2 is SNEGSKA (reference sequence). This CDR3 reads CSASNPRGELFF. Written as DNA, the CDR3 is TGCAGTGCTAGTAACCCTCGGGGGGAACTGTTTTTT.

Only a few counts were recorded for this clonotype. This CDR3 reads CASSIGGGRDNQPQHF. In DNA form, the CDR3 reads TGTGCCAGTAGTATAGGAGGGGGAAGGGACAATCAGCCCCAGCATTTT. The chain has TRBV19 and TRBJ1-5, with a possible D match to TRBD1 (6 bases). V lost 1 base and J 3 bases, leaving 13 bases between the germline ends. CDR3 length equals 16 residues. Germline CDR1 reads LNHDA; CDR2 reads SQIVND (reference sequence).

In DNA form, the CDR3 reads TGTGCCAGCAGCTTCAGACTAGCGGGGGGGCAGGTTGACTACGAGCAGTACTTC. Protein sequence: CASSFRLAGGQVDYEQYF. This chain uses TRBV2 with TRBJ2-7, with 14 nucleotides matching TRBD2. V shed 6 bases and J 3 bases; nucleotides not matched to a gene: 13. Looked up from germline, CDR1 is SNHLY and CDR2 is FYNNEI. The CDR3 is 18 residues long.

This clonotype appeared a single time. The genes are TRBV7-6 and TRBJ2-5, with TRBD2 identical over 13 bases. The CDR3 is 15 amino acids. J lost 5 bases, V lost 4 bases, and 4 bases had no gene match. From germline, CDR1 is SGHVS and CDR2 FNYEAQ. CDR3 DNA: TGTGCCAGCAGCTGGGGACTAGCGGGGAGGGAGACCCAGTACTTC. Translated: CASSWGLAGRETQYF.

This clonotype was seen at least ten times. The V and J genes are TRBV25-1 and TRBJ2-5, with D hard to call. The germline V and J ends were trimmed by 3 bases and 5 bases, with 19 bases remaining between them. The CDR3 covers 16 residues. Germline assignment: CDR1 MGHDK and CDR2 SYGVNS. This CDR3 is CASSEPLLTSGETQYF. The CDR3 DNA reads TGTGCCAGCAGTGAGCCGCTGTTGACTTCCGGGGAGACCCAGTACTTC. Using reference TRBV25-1 and TRBJ2-5 for the parts outside the CDR3, the full variable domain is EADIYQTPRYLVIGTGKKITLECSQTMGHDKMYWYQQDPGMELHLIHYSYGVNSTEKGDLSSESTVSRIRTEHFPLTLESARPSHTSQYLCASSEPLLTSGETQYFGPGTRLLVL.

This clonotype was observed a few times. The J gene is TRBJ2-3, the V gene TRBV2, with 7 positions matching TRBD2. V shed 2 bases and J 2 bases; nucleotides not matched to a gene: 7. The CDR3 spans 16 residues. Germline loops: CDR1 SNHLY, CDR2 FYNNEI. The CDR3 loop reads CASSERDYSPTDTQYF. As DNA, the CDR3 is TGTGCCAGCAGTGAACGGGACTATTCCCCCACAGATACGCAGTATTTT.

This clonotype was seen more than once but under ten times. The chain joins TRBV6-4 to TRBJ2-1; the match to TRBD2 covers 9 bases. CDR1 MRHNA and CDR2 SNTAGT come from the germline V gene. The CDR3 covers 15 residues. J was trimmed by 9 bases and V by 2 bases; bases with no gene match: 8. The CDR3 spells CASSDLWRGGGEQFF. The CDR3 DNA reads TGTGCCAGCAGTGACCTTTGGCGGGGGGGCGGTGAGCAGTTCTTC.

The V gene is TRBV7-8, the J gene TRBJ2-5, with 9 positions matching TRBD2. CDR3 length equals 19 residues. V shed 1 base and J 4 bases; nucleotides not matched to a gene: 16. Germline values: CDR1 SGHVS, CDR2 FQNEAQ. As DNA, the CDR3 is TGTGCCAGCAGCTTAGTCCTCGGGCTAGCGGGATTGAGTCTAGAGACCCAGTACTTC. Amino acid sequence: CASSLVLGLAGLSLETQYF.

The sample holds a few counts of this clonotype. The chain is built from TRBV19 and TRBJ2-7; 7 nucleotides match TRBD2. This CDR3 has 13 amino acids. The germline gives CDR1 LNHDA, CDR2 SQIVND (reference sequence). With 5 bases clipped from V and 2 bases from J, the junction kept 3 bases outside the gene matches. CDR3: CASSATSAYEQYF. The CDR3, as DNA: TGTGCCAGTAGTGCCACTAGCGCCTACGAGCAGTACTTC.

This chain joins TRBV5-1 and TRBJ2-5, with 8 bases identical to TRBD1. The CDR3 consists of 13 residues. The V segment lost 3 bases and the J segment 4 bases; nucleotides outside the gene matches: 2. Germline lookup yields CDR1 SGHRS and CDR2 YFSETQ. CDR3 residues: CASSSDRGETQYF. For the CDR3, the DNA is TGCGCCAGCAGCTCAGACAGGGGAGAGACCCAGTACTTC. Variable domain in full (rest from reference TRBV5-1 and TRBJ2-5): KAGVTQTPRYLIKTRGQQVTLSCSPISGHRSVSWYQQTPGQGLQFLFEYFSETQRNKGNFPGRFSGRQFSNSRSEMNVSTLELGDSALYLCASSSDRGETQYFGPGTRLLVL.

The J gene is TRBJ2-1, the V gene TRBV7-8, with D unresolved. CDR3 length: 15 amino acids. From germline, CDR1 is SGHVS and CDR2 FQNEAQ. Trimming removed 4 bases at V and 1 base at J, with 11 bases between. CDR3 nucleotides: TGTGCCAGCAGCTCCTTTCTCGGTTCCTACAATGAGCAGTTCTTC. Translation gives CASSSFLGSYNEQFF. The full variable domain, completed using reference TRBV7-8 and TRBJ2-1, is GAGVSQSPRYKVAKRGQDVALRCDPISGHVSLFWYQQALGQGPEFLTYFQNEAQLDKSGLPSDRFFAERPEGSVSTLKIQRTQQEDSAVYLCASSSFLGSYNEQFFGPGTRLTVL.

V usage is TRBV7-2 and J usage is TRBJ1-5; 8 nucleotides align to TRBD1. Germline V CDR1 and CDR2: SGHTA, FQGNSA. This CDR3 spans 14 amino acids. V trimming: 1 base; J trimming: 7 bases; junction bases outside the gene matches: 3. The CDR3 region has the DNA TGTGCCAGCAGCTTAGAACAGGGGGTACAGCCCCAGCATTTT. This codes for CASSLEQGVQPQHF.

This chain joins TRBV12-3 or TRBV12-4 and TRBJ2-7; 7 nucleotides match TRBD2. V shed 7 bases, J shed 4 bases, and the junction held 7 bases outside the gene matches. The CDR3 sequence is 13 residues long. CDR3 region: CASTPGGLYEQYF. The CDR3 coding sequence is TGTGCCAGCACGCCCGGGGGGTTATACGAGCAGTACTTC.

This clonotype was observed a handful of times. The rearrangement links TRBV5-1 to TRBJ2-7; 8 bases are a match to TRBD1. The CDR3 contains 16 residues. CDR1 is SGHRS, CDR2 YFSETQ, per germline. The V gene end was trimmed by 0 bases and the J gene end by 1 base; junction bases not matched to a gene: 6. CDR3 sequence: CASSLVRQGASYEQYF. The CDR3 coding sequence is TGCGCCAGCAGCTTGGTGCGTCAGGGGGCTTCCTACGAGCAGTACTTC.

This sequence joins TRBV2 and TRBJ1-1; no firm D call. V lost 1 base to trimming and J lost 0 bases, with 9 bases between them. CDR1 is SNHLY, CDR2 FYNNEI, per germline. The CDR3 has 15 amino acids. CDR3 residues: CASSEDPVMNTEAFF. CDR3 DNA: TGTGCCAGCAGTGAAGATCCAGTCATGAACACTGAAGCTTTCTTT.

This clonotype was observed at least ten times. The J gene is TRBJ2-1, the V gene TRBV7-9; 13 bases agree with TRBD2. Trimming at V came to 0 bases and at J to 9 bases, leaving 5 bases not matched to a gene. This CDR3 is 16 amino acids long. Germline V gene data show CDR1 as SEHNR and CDR2 as FQNEAQ (reference sequence). The CDR3 DNA follows: TGTGCCAGCAGCTTAGCAGGGACTAGCGGGATGGGTGAGCAGTTCTTC. Translating it yields CASSLAGTSGMGEQFF.

The CDR3 region has the DNA TGTGCCAGCAGTTCCCGCGGGAGAAACTCCTACGAGCAGTACTTC. Translation: CASSSRGRNSYEQYF. V usage is TRBV6-5 and J usage is TRBJ2-7; 7 nucleotides match TRBD2. Germline-derived CDR1 and CDR2 are MNHEY and SVGAGI. V shed 4 bases and J 0 bases; nucleotides not matched to a gene: 6. The CDR3 extends over 15 amino acids.

This clonotype was detected a few times. V and J are TRBV6-2 or TRBV6-3 and TRBJ2-2; 12 positions match TRBD2. The CDR3 covers 18 residues. Germline V CDR1 and CDR2: MNHEY, SVGEGT. V trimming: 5 bases; J trimming: 2 bases; junction bases outside the gene matches: 9. Written as DNA, the CDR3 is TGTGCCAGCAGTCCCACTAGCGGGAGGAGAGTAAACACCGGGGAGCTGTTTTTT. Its protein product is CASSPTSGRRVNTGELFF.

The CDR3 DNA reads TGCAGTGCTGGGAGGTTGTCCTACAATGAGCAGTTCTTC. It is translated as CSAGRLSYNEQFF. The chain links TRBV20-1 to TRBJ2-1; tentative D call: TRBD2 (6 bases). Trimming shortened V by 5 bases and J by 1 base, and 9 bases separated the two germline ends. Germline-derived CDR1 and CDR2 are DFQATT and SNEGSKA (reference sequence). The CDR3 has 13 amino acids.

The CDR3 DNA follows: TGTGCCAGCAGCAACAGGGGGGACTATGGCTACACCTTC. Its translation is CASSNRGDYGYTF. V and J are TRBV2 and TRBJ1-2, with TRBD1 identical over 8 bases. The CDR3 length is 13 residues. CDR1 and CDR2 from the germline V gene are SNHLY and FYNNEI. The V gene end was trimmed by 6 bases and the J gene end by 3 bases; junction bases not matched to a gene: 3.

This clonotype was seen a handful of times. The rearrangement joins TRBV6-5 to TRBJ2-5; 10 nucleotides line up with TRBD2. Germline trimming cut 7 bases from V and 6 bases from J; bases unmatched to any gene: 14. Germline V gene sequence: CDR1 MNHEY, CDR2 SVGAGI. The CDR3 loop spans 16 amino acids. The CDR3 sequence is CASTKPAAGGRKTQYF. The CDR3 bases are TGTGCCAGCACAAAGCCCGCAGCGGGGGGGCGAAAGACCCAGTACTTC.

This clonotype appeared a few times. The chain is built from TRBV5-1 and TRBJ2-1, with 12 bases aligning to TRBD2. The V segment lost 0 bases and the J segment 4 bases; nucleotides outside the gene matches: 2. The CDR3 runs 16 residues. The germline gives CDR1 SGHRS, CDR2 YFSETQ. This CDR3 is CASSLATSGGYNEQFF. The CDR3 DNA is TGCGCCAGCAGCTTGGCGACTAGCGGGGGTTACAATGAGCAGTTCTTC.

This rearrangement joins TRBV5-1 to TRBJ1-1; D is ambiguous. CDR1 is SGHRS and CDR2 is YFSETQ in the germline V gene. The V and J ends lost 4 bases and 1 base respectively, with 11 bases between them. This CDR3 is 14 amino acids long. The CDR3 region has the DNA TGCGCCAGCAGCGTGGAAGGGCCGAACACTGAAGCTTTCTTT. It encodes CASSVEGPNTEAFF.